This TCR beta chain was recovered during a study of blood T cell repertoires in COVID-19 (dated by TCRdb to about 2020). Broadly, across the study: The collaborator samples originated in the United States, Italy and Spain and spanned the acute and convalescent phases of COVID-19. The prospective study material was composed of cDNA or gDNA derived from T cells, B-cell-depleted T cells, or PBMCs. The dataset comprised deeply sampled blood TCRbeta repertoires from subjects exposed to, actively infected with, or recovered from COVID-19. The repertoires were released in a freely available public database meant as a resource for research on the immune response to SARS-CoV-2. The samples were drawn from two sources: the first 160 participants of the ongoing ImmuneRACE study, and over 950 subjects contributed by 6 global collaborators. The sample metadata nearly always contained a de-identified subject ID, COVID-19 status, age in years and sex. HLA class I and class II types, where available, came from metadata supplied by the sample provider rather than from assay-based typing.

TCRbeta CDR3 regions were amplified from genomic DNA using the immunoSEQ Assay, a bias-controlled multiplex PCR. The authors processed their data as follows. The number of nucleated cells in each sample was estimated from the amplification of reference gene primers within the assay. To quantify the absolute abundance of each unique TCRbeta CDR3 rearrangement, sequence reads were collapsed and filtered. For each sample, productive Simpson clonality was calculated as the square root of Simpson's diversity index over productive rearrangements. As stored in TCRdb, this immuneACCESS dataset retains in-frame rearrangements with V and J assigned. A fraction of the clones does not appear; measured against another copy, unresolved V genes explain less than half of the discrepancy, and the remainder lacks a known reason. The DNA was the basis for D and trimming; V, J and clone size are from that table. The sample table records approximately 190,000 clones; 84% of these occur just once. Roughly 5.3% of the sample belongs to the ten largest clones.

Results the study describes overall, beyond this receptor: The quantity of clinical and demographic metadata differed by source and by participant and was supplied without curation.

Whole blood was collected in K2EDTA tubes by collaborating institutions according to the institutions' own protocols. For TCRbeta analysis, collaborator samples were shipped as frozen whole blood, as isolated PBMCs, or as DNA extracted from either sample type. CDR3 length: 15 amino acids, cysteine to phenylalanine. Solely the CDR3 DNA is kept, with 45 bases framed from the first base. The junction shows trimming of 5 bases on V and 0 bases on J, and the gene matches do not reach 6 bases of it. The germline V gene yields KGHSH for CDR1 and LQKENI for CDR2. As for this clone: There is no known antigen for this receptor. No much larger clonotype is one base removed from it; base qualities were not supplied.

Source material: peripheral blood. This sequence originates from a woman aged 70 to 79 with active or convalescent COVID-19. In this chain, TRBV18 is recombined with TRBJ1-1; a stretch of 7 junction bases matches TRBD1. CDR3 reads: CASSSQQGLNTEAFF. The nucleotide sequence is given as TGTGCCAGCTCATCTCAACAGGGGCTGAACACTGAAGCTTTCTTT.